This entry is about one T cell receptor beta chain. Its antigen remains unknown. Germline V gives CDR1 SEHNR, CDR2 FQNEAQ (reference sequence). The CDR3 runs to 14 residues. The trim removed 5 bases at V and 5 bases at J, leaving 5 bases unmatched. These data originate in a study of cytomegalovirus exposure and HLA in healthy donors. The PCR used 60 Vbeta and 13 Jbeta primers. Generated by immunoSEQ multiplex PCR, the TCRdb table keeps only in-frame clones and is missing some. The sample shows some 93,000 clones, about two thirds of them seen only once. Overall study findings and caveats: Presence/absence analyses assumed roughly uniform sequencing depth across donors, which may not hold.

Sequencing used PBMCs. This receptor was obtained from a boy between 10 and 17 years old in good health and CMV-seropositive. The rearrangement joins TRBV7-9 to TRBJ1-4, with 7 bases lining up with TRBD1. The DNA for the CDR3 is TGTGCCAGCAGCCTGACAGGGTCCAATGAAAAACTGTTTTTT. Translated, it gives CASSLTGSNEKLFF.